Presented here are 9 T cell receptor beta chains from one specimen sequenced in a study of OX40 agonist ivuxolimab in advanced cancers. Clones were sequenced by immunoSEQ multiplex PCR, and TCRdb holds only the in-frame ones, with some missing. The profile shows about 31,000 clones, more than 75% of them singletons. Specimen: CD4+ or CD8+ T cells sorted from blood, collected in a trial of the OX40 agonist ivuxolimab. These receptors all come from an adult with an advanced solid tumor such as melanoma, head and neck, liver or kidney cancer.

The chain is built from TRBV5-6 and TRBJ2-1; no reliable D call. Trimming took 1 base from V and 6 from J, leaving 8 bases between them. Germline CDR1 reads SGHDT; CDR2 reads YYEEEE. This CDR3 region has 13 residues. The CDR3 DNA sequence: TGTGCCAGCAGCTTGTCGTGGTCCAATGAGCAGTTCTTC. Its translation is CASSLSWSNEQFF.

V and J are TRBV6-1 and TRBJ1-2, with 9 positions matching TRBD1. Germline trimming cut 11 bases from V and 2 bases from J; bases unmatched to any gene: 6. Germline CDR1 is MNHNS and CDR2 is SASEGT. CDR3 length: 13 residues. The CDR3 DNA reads TGTGCCTCCTCGGGACAGGGCAACTATGGCTACACCTTC. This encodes CASSGQGNYGYTF.

CDR3 residues: CASSLEAGSYNEQFF. CDR3 DNA sequence: TGTGCCAGCAGCTTGGAAGCGGGCTCCTACAATGAGCAGTTCTTC. This chain joins TRBV5-5 and TRBJ2-1, with D maybe TRBD2 (6 bases). The CDR3 contains 15 residues. Germline values: CDR1 SGHKS, CDR2 YYEKEE (reference sequence). The V end was cut by 0 bases, the J end by 0 bases, with 7 bases between.

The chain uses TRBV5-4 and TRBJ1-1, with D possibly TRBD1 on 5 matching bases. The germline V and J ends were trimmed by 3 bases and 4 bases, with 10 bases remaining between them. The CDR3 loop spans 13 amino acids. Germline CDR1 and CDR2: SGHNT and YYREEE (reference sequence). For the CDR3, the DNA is TGTGCCAGCAGCTGGGGACTCGGCACTGAAGCTTTCTTT. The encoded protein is CASSWGLGTEAFF.

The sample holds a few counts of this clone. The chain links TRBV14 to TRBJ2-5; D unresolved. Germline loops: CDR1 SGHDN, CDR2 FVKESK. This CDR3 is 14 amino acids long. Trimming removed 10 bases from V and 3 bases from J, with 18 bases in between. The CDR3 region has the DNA TGTGCCACCGTAAGGTTGTGGGATAAAGAGACCCAGTACTTC. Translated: CATVRLWDKETQYF.

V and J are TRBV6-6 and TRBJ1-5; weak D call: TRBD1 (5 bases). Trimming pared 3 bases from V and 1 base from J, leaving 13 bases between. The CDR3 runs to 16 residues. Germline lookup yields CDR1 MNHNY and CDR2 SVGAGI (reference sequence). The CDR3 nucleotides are TGTGCCAGCAGTTATGGCCTAGGGGACAGCAATCAGCCCCAGCATTTT. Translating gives CASSYGLGDSNQPQHF.

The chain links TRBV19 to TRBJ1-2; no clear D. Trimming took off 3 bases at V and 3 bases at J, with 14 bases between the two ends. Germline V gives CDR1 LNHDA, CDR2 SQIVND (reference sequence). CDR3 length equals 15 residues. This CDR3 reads CASSMLFETYYGYTF. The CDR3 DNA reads TGTGCCAGTAGTATGCTGTTCGAGACCTACTATGGCTACACCTTC.

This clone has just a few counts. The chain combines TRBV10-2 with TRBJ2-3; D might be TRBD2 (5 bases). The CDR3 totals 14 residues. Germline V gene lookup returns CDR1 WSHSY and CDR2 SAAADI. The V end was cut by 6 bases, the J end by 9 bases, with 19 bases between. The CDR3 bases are TGCGCCAGCAGGGACTCCCCCTGGGTAGGAACGCAGTATTTT. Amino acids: CASRDSPWVGTQYF.

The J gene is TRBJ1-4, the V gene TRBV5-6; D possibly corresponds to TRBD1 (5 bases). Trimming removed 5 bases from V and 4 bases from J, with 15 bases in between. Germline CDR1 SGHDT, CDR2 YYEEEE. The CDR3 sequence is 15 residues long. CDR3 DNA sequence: TGTGCCAGCAGAGTTTTCAGGGCGCTTAATGAAAAACTGTTTTTT. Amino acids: CASRVFRALNEKLFF.